This T cell receptor (beta chain) comes out of a study of blood T cell repertoires in COVID-19. Data came from immunoSEQ multiplex PCR; TCRdb stores just in-frame clones and leaves some out. In the table there are some 170,000 clones, around 73% of which are singletons. The CDR3 loop spans 15 amino acids. The trim removed 6 bases at V and 4 bases at J, leaving 5 bases unmatched. Germline-derived CDR1 and CDR2 are LGHNA and YNFKEQ. This chain connects TRBV4-2 to TRBJ1-4, with 10 bases lining up with TRBD1. Sequenced: PBMCs or T cells enriched from blood (not recorded which). This clonotype was obtained from a woman aged 50 to 60 who had recovered from COVID-19. The CDR3 protein is CASSDRGQSNEKLFF. DNA of the CDR3: TGTGCCAGCAGTGACAGGGGGCAAAGTAATGAAAAACTGTTTTTT.